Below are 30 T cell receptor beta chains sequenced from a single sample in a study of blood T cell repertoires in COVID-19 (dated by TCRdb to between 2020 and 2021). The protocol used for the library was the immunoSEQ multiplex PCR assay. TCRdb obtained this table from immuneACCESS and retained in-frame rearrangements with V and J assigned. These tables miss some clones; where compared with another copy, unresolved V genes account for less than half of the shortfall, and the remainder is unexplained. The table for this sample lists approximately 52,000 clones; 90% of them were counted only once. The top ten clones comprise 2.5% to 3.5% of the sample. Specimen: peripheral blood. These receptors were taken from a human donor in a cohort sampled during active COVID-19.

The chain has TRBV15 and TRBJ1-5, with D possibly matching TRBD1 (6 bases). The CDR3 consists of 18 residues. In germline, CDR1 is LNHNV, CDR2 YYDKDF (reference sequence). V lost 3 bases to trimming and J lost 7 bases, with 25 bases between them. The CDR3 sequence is CATSSPMGAGAIWQPQHF. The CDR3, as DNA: TGTGCCACCAGCAGCCCGATGGGTGCAGGGGCGATCTGGCAGCCCCAGCATTTT.

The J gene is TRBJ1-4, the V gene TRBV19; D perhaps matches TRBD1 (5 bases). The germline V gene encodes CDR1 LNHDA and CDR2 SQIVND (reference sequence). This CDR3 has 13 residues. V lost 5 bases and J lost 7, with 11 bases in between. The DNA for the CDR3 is TGTGCCAGTAGTCAAAGGGGCCGTGAAAAACTGTTTTTT. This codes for CASSQRGREKLFF.

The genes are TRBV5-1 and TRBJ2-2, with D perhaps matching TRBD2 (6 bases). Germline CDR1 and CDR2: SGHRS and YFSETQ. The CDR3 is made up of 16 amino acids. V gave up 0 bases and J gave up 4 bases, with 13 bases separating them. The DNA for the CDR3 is TGCGCCAGCAGCTTGGCTCTGGGGGGTTCCACCGGGGAGCTGTTTTTT. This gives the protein CASSLALGGSTGELFF.

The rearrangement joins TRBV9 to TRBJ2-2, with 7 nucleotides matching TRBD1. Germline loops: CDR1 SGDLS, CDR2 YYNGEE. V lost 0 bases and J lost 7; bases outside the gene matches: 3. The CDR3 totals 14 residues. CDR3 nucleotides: TGTGCCAGCAGCGTAGGAGGGGGCCTCGGGGAGCTGTTTTTT. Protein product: CASSVGGGLGELFF.

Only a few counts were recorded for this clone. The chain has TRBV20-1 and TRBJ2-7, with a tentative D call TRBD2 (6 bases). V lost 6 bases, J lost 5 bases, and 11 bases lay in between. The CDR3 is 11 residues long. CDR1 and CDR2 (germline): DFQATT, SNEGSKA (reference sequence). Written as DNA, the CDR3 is TGCAGTGCGTCCCCGGGAGACGAGCAGTACTTC. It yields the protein CSASPGDEQYF.

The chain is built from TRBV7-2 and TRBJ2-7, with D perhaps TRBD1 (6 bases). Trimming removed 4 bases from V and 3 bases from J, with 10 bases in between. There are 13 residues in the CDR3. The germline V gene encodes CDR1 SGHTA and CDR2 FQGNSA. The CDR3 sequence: CASSSGQFYEQYF. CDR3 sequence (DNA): TGTGCCAGCAGCTCTGGACAGTTCTACGAGCAGTACTTC.

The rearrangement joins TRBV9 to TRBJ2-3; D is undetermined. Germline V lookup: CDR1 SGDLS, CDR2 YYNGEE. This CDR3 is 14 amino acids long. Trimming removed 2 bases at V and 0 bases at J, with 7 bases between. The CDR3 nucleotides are TGTGCCAGCAGCGTTTTATCTAGCACAGATACGCAGTATTTT. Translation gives CASSVLSSTDTQYF.

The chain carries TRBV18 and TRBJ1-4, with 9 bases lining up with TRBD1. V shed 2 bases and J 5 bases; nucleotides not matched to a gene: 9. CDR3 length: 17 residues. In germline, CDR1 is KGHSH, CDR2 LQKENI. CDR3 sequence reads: CASSPTGPGTGNEKLFF. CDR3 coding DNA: TGTGCCAGCTCACCAACAGGACCCGGGACAGGGAATGAAAAACTGTTTTTT.

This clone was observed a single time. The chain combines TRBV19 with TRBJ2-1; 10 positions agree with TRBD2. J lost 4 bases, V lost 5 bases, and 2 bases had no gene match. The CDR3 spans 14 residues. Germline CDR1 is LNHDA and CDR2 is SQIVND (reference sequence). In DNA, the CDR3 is TGTGCCAGTAGTGATAGCGGGGGGTACAATGAGCAGTTCTTC. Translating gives CASSDSGGYNEQFF.

The CDR3 spells CSVRTGGDYGYTF. CDR3 DNA sequence: TGCAGCGTCCGGACAGGGGGCGACTATGGCTACACCTTC. This chain joins TRBV29-1 and TRBJ1-2, with 11 nucleotides matching TRBD1. The J segment lost 3 bases and the V segment lost 6 bases, leaving 3 bases of the junction unmatched. Germline CDR1 and CDR2: SQVTM and ANQGSEA. The CDR3 length is 13 residues. Combining the CDR3 with reference TRBV29-1 and TRBJ1-2 gives the whole variable domain SAVISQKPSRDICQRGTSLTIQCQVDSQVTMMFWYRQQPGQSLTLIATANQGSEATYESGFVIDKFPISRPNLTFSTLTVSNMSPEDSSIYLCSVRTGGDYGYTFGSGTRLTVV.

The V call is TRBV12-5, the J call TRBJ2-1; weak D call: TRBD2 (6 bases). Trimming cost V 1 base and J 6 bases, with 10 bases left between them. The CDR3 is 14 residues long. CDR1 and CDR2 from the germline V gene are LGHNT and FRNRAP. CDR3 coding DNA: TGTGCTAGTGGTTTGGCCGGGACTGGCAATGAGCAGTTCTTC. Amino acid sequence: CASGLAGTGNEQFF. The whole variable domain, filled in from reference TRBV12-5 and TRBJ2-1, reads DARVTQTPRHKVTEMGQEVTMRCQPILGHNTVFWYRQTMMQGLELLAYFRNRAPLDDSGMPKDRFSAEMPDATLATLKIQPSEPRDSAVYFCASGLAGTGNEQFFGPGTRLTVL.

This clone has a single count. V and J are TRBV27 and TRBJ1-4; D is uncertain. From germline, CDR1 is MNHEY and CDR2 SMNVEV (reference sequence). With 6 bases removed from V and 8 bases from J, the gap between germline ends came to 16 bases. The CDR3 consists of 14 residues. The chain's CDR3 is CASSSPRGGEKLFF. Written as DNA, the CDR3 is TGTGCCAGCAGCTCCCCCCGGGGAGGGGAAAAACTGTTTTTT.

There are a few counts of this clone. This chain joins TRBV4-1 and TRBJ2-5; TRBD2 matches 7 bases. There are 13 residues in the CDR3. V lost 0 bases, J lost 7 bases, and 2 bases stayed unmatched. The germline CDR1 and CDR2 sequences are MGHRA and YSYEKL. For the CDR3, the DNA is TGCGCCAGCAGCCAAGACACTAGCGTGACCCAGTACTTC. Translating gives CASSQDTSVTQYF.

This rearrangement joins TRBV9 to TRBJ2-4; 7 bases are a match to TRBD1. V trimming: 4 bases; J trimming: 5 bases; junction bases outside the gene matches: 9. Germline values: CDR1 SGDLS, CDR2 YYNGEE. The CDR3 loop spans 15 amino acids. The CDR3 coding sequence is TGTGCCAGCAGCAGGTCGTGGGGACAGCAAAACATTCAGTACTTC. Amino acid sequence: CASSRSWGQQNIQYF. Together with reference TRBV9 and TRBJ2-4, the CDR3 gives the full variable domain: DSGVTQTPKHLITATGQRVTLRCSPRSGDLSVYWYQQSLDQGLQFLIQYYNGEERAKGNILERFSAQQFPDLHSELNLSSLELGDSALYFCASSRSWGQQNIQYFGAGTRLSVL.

The CDR3 loop is CASSPQGSEAFF. CDR3 in DNA: TGTGCCAGCAGTCCCCAGGGGTCGGAAGCTTTCTTT. V is TRBV6-5 and J is TRBJ1-1, with D possibly being TRBD1 (6 bases). The germline V gene encodes CDR1 MNHEY and CDR2 SVGAGI. CDR3 size: 12 residues. V lost 5 bases and J lost 8, with 12 bases in between.

DNA of the CDR3: TGTGCCAGCAGCCCGGTAGGTTCCGGGGGGGCGTACTTC. It yields the protein CASSPVGSGGAYF. The V and J genes are TRBV5-5 and TRBJ2-7; the match to TRBD2 covers 8 bases. The J segment lost 12 bases and the V segment lost 4 bases, leaving 12 bases of the junction unmatched. Germline-derived CDR1 and CDR2 are SGHKS and YYEKEE (reference sequence). The CDR3 spans 13 residues.

The CDR3 region is CSVEGEGGTQETQYF. The CDR3 DNA follows: TGCAGCGTTGAAGGGGAGGGCGGGACCCAAGAGACCCAGTACTTC. J is TRBJ2-5 and V is TRBV29-1; 7 positions match TRBD2. CDR3 length: 15 residues. Germline CDR1 reads SQVTM; CDR2 reads ANQGSEA. After removal of 1 base from V and 1 base from J, the junction contained 6 bases not matched to a gene. Combining the CDR3 with reference TRBV29-1 and TRBJ2-5 gives the whole variable domain SAVISQKPSRDICQRGTSLTIQCQVDSQVTMMFWYRQQPGQSLTLIATANQGSEATYESGFVIDKFPISRPNLTFSTLTVSNMSPEDSSIYLCSVEGEGGTQETQYFGPGTRLLVL.

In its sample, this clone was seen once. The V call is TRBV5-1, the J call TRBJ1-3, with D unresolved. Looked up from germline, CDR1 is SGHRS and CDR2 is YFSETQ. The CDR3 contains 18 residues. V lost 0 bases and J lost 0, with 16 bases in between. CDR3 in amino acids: CASSLASGGQYSGNTIYF. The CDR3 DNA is TGCGCCAGCAGCTTGGCCTCGGGAGGGCAGTACTCTGGAAACACCATATATTTT. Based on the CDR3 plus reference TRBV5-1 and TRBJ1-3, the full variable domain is KAGVTQTPRYLIKTRGQQVTLSCSPISGHRSVSWYQQTPGQGLQFLFEYFSETQRNKGNFPGRFSGRQFSNSRSEMNVSTLELGDSALYLCASSLASGGQYSGNTIYFGEGSWLTVV.

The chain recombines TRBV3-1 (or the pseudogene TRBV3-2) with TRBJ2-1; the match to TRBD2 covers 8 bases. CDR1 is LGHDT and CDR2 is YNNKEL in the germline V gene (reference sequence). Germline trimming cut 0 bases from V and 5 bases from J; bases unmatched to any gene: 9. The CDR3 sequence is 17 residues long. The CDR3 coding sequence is TGTGCCAGCAGCCAAGATTTCTCCCTAGCGGGTAACAATGAGCAGTTCTTC. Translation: CASSQDFSLAGNNEQFF.

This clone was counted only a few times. CDR3 bases: TGTGCCAGCAGTCCCAACCTGGGACTAGTAGTCTATGGCTACACCTTC. As protein: CASSPNLGLVVYGYTF. The rearrangement uses TRBV27 and TRBJ1-2, with D possibly matching TRBD1 (5 bases). The CDR3 sequence is 16 residues long. The germline gives CDR1 MNHEY, CDR2 SMNVEV (reference sequence). V dropped 5 bases and J dropped 4 bases, with 20 bases sitting between them.

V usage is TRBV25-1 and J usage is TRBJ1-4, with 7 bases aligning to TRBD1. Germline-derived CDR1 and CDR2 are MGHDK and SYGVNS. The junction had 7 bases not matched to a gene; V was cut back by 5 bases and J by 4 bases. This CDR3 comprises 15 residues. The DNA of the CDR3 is TGTGCCAGCAGTCGACCGACAGGGAATAATGAAAAACTGTTTTTT. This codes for CASSRPTGNNEKLFF.

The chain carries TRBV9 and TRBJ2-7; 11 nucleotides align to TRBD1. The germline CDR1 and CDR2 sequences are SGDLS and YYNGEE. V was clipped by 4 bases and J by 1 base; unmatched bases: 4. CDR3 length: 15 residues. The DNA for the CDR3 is TGTGCCAGCAGCAGGGGACAGGGGGTTTCCTACGAGCAGTACTTC. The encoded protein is CASSRGQGVSYEQYF. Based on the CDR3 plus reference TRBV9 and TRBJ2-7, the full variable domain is DSGVTQTPKHLITATGQRVTLRCSPRSGDLSVYWYQQSLDQGLQFLIQYYNGEERAKGNILERFSAQQFPDLHSELNLSSLELGDSALYFCASSRGQGVSYEQYFGPGTRLTVT.

Here the CDR3 reads CASSQDLVGAQNSPLHF. The DNA of the CDR3 is TGCGCCAGCAGCCAAGATCTGGTAGGGGCCCAAAATTCACCCCTCCACTTT. The rearrangement links TRBV4-1 to TRBJ1-6; TRBD1 might be the D (5 bases). The germline V and J ends were trimmed by 0 bases and 7 bases, with 16 bases remaining between them. The CDR3 has 17 residues. Germline V gene sequence: CDR1 MGHRA, CDR2 YSYEKL.

In DNA form, the CDR3 reads TGTGCCACCAGCAGACCCGATCAGCCCCAGCATTTT. Translation gives CATSRPDQPQHF. The chain carries TRBV15 and TRBJ1-5, with no clear D. Trimming took 2 bases from V and 5 from J, leaving 4 bases between them. Per the germline V gene, CDR1 is LNHNV and CDR2 is YYDKDF (reference sequence). CDR3 length: 12 amino acids.

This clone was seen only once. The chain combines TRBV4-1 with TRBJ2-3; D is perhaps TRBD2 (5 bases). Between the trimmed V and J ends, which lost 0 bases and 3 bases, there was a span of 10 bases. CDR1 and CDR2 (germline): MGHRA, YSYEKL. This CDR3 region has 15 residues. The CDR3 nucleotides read TGCGCCAGCAGCCAAGACCCCGGGATAACAGATACGCAGTATTTT. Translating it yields CASSQDPGITDTQYF.

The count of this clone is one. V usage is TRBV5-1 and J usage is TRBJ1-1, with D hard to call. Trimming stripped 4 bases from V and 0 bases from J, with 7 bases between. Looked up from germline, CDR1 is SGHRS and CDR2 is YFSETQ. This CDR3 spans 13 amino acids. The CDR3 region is CASSLNMNTEAFF. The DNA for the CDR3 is TGCGCCAGCAGCCTCAACATGAACACTGAAGCTTTCTTT.

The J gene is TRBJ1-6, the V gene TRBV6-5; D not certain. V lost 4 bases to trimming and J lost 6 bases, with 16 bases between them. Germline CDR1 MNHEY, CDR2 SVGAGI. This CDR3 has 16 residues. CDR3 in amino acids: CASSSLWGGSNSPLHF. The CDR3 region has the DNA TGTGCCAGCAGTTCCCTCTGGGGAGGGTCTAATTCACCCCTCCACTTT.

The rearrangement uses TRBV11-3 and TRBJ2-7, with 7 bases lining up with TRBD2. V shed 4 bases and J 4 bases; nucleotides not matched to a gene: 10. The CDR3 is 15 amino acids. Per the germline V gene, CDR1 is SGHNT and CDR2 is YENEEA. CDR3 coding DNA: TGTGCCAGCAGCTCGACTAGCAACGAAAGATACGAGCAGTACTTC. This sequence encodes CASSSTSNERYEQYF.

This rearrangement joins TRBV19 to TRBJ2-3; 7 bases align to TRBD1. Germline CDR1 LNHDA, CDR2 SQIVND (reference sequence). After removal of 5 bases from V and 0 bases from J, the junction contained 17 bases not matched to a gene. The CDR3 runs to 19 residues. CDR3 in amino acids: CASSYKRDSNRPSTDTQYF. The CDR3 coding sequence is TGTGCCAGTAGTTATAAGAGGGACAGTAATCGTCCTAGCACAGATACGCAGTATTTT.

The CDR3 region has the DNA TGTGCCAGCAGCCGGACAGGCGCAACTAATGAAAAACTGTTTTTT. Protein: CASSRTGATNEKLFF. The genes are TRBV28 and TRBJ1-4; 7 bases are shared with TRBD1. Germline V gives CDR1 MDHEN, CDR2 SYDVKM. This CDR3 contains 15 residues. J was trimmed by 0 bases and V by 6 bases; bases with no gene match: 4.